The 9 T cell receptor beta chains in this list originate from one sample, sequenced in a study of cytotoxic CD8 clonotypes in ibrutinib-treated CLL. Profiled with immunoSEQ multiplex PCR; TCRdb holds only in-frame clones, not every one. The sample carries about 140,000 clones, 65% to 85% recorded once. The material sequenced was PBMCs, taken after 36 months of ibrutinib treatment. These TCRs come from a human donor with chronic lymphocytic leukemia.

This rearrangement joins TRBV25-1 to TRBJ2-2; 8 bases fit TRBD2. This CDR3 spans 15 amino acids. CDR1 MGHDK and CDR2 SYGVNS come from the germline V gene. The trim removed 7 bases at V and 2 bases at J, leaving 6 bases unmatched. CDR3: CASTISGTNTGELFF. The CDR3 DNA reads TGTGCCAGCACCATTAGCGGGACTAACACCGGGGAGCTGTTTTTT.

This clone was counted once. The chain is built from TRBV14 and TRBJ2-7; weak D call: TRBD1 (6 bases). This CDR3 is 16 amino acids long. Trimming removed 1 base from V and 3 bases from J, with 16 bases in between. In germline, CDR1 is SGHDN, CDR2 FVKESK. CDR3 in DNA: TGTGCCAGCAGCCAAGCATTGGGGGTAGGGGGCTACGAGCAGTACTTC. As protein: CASSQALGVGGYEQYF.

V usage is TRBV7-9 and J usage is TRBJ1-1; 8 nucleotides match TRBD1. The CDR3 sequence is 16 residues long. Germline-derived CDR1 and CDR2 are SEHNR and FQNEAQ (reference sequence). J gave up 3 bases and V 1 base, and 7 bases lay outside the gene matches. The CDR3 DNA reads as TGTGCCAGCAGCTTAGGGCGGACAGGGCGGGACACTGAAGCTTTCTTT. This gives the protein CASSLGRTGRDTEAFF.

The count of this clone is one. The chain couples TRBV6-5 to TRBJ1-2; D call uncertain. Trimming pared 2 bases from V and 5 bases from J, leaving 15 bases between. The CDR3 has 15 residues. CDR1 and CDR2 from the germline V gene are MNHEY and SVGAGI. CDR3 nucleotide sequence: TGTGCCAGCAGTTACGCACTTTCCGGACCATATGGCTACACCTTC. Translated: CASSYALSGPYGYTF.

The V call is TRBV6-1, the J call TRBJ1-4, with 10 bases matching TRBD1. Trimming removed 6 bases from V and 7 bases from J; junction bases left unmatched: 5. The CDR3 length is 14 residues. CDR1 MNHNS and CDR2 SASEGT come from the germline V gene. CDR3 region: CASRTGGGAEKLFF. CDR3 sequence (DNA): TGTGCCAGCAGGACAGGGGGCGGTGCTGAAAAACTGTTTTTT.

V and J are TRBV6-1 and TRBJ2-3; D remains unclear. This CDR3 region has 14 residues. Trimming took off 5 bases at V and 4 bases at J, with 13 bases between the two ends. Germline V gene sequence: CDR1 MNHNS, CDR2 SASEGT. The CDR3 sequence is CASSMQRVADTQYF. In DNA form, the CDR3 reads TGTGCCAGCAGTATGCAAAGGGTGGCAGATACGCAGTATTTT.

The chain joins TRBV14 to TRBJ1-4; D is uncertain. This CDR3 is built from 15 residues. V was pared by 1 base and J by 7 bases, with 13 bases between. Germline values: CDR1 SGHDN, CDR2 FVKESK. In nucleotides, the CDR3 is TGTGCCAGCAGCCAAGGTCTTCGGCGGAGTGAAAAACTGTTTTTT. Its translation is CASSQGLRRSEKLFF. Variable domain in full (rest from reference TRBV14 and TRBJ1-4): EAGVTQFPSHSVIEKGQTVTLRCDPISGHDNLYWYRRVMGKEIKFLLHFVKESKQDESGMPNNRFLAERTGGTYSTLKVQPAELEDSGVYFCASSQGLRRSEKLFFGSGTQLSVL.

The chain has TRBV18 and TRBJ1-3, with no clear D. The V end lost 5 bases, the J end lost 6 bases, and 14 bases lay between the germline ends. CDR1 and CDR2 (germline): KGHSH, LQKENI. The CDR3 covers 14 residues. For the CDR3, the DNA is TGTGCCAGCTCAACTTTGGACGGGGAAAACACCATATATTTT. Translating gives CASSTLDGENTIYF.

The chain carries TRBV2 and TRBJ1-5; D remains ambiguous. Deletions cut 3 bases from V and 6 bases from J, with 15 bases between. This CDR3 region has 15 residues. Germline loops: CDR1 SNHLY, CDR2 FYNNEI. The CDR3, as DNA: TGTGCCAGCAGTGAGCGAAGGGCGGAACGTCAGCCCCAGCATTTT. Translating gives CASSERRAERQPQHF.